The clone carrying this T cell receptor beta chain was picked up many times. Its antigen remains unidentified. One junction end does not reproduce the germline sequence, and a read error may be involved. The CDR3 is made up of 14 amino acids. Germline V gives CDR1 MDHEN, CDR2 SYDVKM. The entry originates in a study of T cell repertoires in cytomegalovirus infection. Study in general: It can be stated that public TCR beta signatures indicated CMV infection as well as a matching HLA type.

General study findings and limits: It was HLA-C-restricted CMV-specific TCR beta clonotypes that dominated the response ex vivo. People with CMV and the relevant HLA were identified by cumulative public TCR beta family frequency.

TCRdb recomputed calls from the reads with MiXCR, one row per CDR3 protein. The sample shows a few hundred thousand distinct CDR3 sequences, about a quarter of them seen only once. This chain uses TRBV28 with TRBJ1-5; unclear D gene. The sequenced sample consisted of PBMCs. The sequence was collected from a human donor in good health (CMV status not recorded). Some clones in this sample may be carry-over from other donors' samples. The CDR3 DNA reads TGTGCCAGCAGCCGTAGAGCCGCTCATCAGTCCCAGCATTTT. Translating it yields CASSRRAAHQSQHF.